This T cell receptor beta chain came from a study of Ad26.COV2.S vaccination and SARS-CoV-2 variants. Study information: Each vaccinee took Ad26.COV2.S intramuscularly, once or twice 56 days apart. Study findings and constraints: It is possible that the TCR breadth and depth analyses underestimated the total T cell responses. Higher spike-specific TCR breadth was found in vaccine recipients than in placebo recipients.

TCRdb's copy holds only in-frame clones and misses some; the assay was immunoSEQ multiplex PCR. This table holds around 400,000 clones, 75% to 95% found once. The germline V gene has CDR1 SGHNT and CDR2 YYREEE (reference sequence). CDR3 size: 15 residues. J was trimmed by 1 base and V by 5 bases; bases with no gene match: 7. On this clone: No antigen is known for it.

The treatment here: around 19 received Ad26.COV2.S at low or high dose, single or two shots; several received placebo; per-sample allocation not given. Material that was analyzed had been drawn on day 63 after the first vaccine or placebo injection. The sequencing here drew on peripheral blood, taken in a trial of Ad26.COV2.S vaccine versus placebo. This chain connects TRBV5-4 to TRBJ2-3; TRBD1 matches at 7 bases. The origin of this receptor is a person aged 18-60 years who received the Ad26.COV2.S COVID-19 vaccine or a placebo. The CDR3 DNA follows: TGTGCCAGCAGTCCGGGACAGAGGGGCACAGATACGCAGTATTTT. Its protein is CASSPGQRGTDTQYF. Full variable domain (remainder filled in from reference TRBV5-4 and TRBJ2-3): ETGVTQSPTHLIKTRGQQVTLRCSSQSGHNTVSWYQQALGQGPQFIFQYYREEENGRGNFPPRFSGLQFPNYSSELNVNALELDDSALYLCASSPGQRGTDTQYFGPGTRLTVL.